The 32 T cell receptor beta chains listed next were all sequenced from one sample in a study of Graves' ophthalmopathy and Graves' hyperthyroidism. Investigators amplified TCR beta CDR3 regions from RNA transcripts. Second-round multiplex PCR came after first-round RT-PCR with HTBI primers. TCRdb passed the multiplex PCR reads through MiXCR, listing each CDR3 protein once. The sample lists almost 400,000 distinct CDR3 sequences; 18% were seen once. Sequences were obtained from peripheral blood. The receptor set was obtained from a woman between 18 and 30 years old with Graves' ophthalmopathy.

This clonotype was observed many times. The chain couples TRBV20-1 to TRBJ2-7; 7 nucleotides align to TRBD1. Germline V gene lookup returns CDR1 DFQATT and CDR2 SNEGSKA (reference sequence). This CDR3 has 13 residues. V lost 3 bases and J lost 3; bases outside the gene matches: 5. CDR3 in DNA: TGCAGTGCTAGTCGGGACAGTAGCTACGAGCAGTACTTC. Its protein product is CSASRDSSYEQYF.

This clonotype was detected ten times or more. The chain recombines TRBV6-2 or TRBV6-3 with TRBJ2-7, with 8 bases aligning to TRBD1. The CDR3 sequence is 16 residues long. V shed 5 bases and J 0 bases; nucleotides not matched to a gene: 9. Germline values: CDR1 MNHEY, CDR2 SVGEGT. CDR3 sequence (DNA): TGTGCCAGCAGTAGGGGACAGGCTATCAGCTCCTACGAGCAGTACTTC. This encodes CASSRGQAISSYEQYF.

This clonotype was picked up many times. CDR3 region: CASSTFLEAFF. DNA for the CDR3: TGTGCCAGCAGCACATTTCTTGAAGCTTTCTTT. V gene TRBV12-3 or TRBV12-4 combines with J gene TRBJ1-1; D unresolved. The CDR3 loop spans 11 amino acids. The ends were cut back, 6 bases at V and 7 bases at J, with 9 bases in the middle.

This clonotype was recorded many times. The V and J genes are TRBV4-1 and TRBJ2-7; D remains ambiguous. V was clipped by 0 bases and J by 4 bases, with 10 bases between them. Germline V gene data show CDR1 as MGHRA and CDR2 as YSYEKL. CDR3 length equals 14 residues. The CDR3 is CASSQDLTAYEQYF. The CDR3 nucleotides read TGCGCCAGCAGCCAAGATCTTACGGCTTACGAGCAGTACTTC.

In this sample, this clonotype turned up many times. Germline is not matched at one junction end, which may reflect a read error. The chain carries TRBV11-1 and TRBJ1-2; a possible D gene is TRBD1 (6 bases). The CDR3 has 16 amino acids. Germline V gene data show CDR1 as SGHAT and CDR2 as FQDESV (reference sequence). CDR3 sequence: CASSPRVMLGADGCTF. DNA of the CDR3: TGTGCCAGCAGCCCCAGGGTCATGTTGGGGGCAGACGGCTGCACCTTC.

This clonotype was counted many times. The chain has TRBV27 and TRBJ1-2; D is perhaps TRBD1 (5 bases). V was trimmed by 4 bases and J by 8 bases, leaving 14 bases between them. CDR1 is MNHEY and CDR2 is SMNVEV in the germline V gene (reference sequence). This CDR3 has 13 residues. The CDR3 DNA reads as TGTGCCAGCAGTTATGGAGGGGTGGGGGGCTACACCTTC. Protein: CASSYGGVGGYTF.

In its sample, this clonotype was seen many times. CDR3 DNA: TGTGCCAGCAGCCAAGACAGCCCGAGCTCCTATAATTCACCCCTCCACTTT. Translated: CASSQDSPSSYNSPLHF. This chain links TRBV4-2 with TRBJ1-6; unclear D gene. Trimming left V 0 bases short and J 0 bases short, with 9 bases between. CDR1 LGHNA and CDR2 YNFKEQ come from the germline V gene. CDR3 length equals 17 residues.

This clonotype was seen repeatedly, ten times or more. V usage is TRBV20-1 and J usage is TRBJ2-2; D unclear. V lost 0 bases to trimming and J lost 0 bases, with 5 bases between them. CDR1 and CDR2 (germline): DFQATT, SNEGSKA (reference sequence). The CDR3 runs to 14 residues. The DNA for the CDR3 is TGCAGTGCTAGAGAGTCCTCGAACACCGGGGAGCTGTTTTTT. Amino acid sequence: CSARESSNTGELFF.

This clonotype occurred many times. This sequence joins TRBV30 and TRBJ1-6; TRBD1 matches at 7 bases. V lost 0 bases, J lost 8 bases, and 4 bases stayed unmatched. The germline V gene encodes CDR1 GTSNPN and CDR2 SVGIG (reference sequence). The CDR3 has 14 residues. This chain's CDR3 is CAWSVRGGDSPLHF. The CDR3, as DNA: TGTGCCTGGAGTGTTCGAGGGGGCGATTCACCCCTCCACTTT.

This clonotype occurred many times. The V call is TRBV4-3, the J call TRBJ2-7, with TRBD1 as a possible D gene (5 bases). Germline loops: CDR1 LGHNA, CDR2 YSLEER. With 0 bases removed from V and 2 bases from J, the gap between germline ends came to 8 bases. This CDR3 contains 14 residues. CDR3 in amino acids: CASSQDKTAYEQYF. The CDR3 DNA reads as TGCGCCAGCAGCCAAGATAAGACAGCCTACGAGCAGTACTTC.

This clonotype was recorded at least ten times. The rearrangement joins TRBV28 to TRBJ1-5; TRBD1 is a possible D gene (6 bases). From germline, CDR1 is MDHEN and CDR2 SYDVKM. This CDR3 has 16 residues. Trimming removed 6 bases at V and 6 bases at J, with 21 bases between. The CDR3: CASSHSPDRPSQPQHF. The CDR3 nucleotides are TGTGCCAGCAGCCACTCTCCGGACAGACCCTCTCAGCCCCAGCATTTT.

This clonotype was counted ten times or more. The chain combines TRBV11-1 with TRBJ1-3; D gene ambiguous. The CDR3 spans 16 residues. Trimming stripped 5 bases from V and 0 bases from J, with 14 bases between. CDR1 and CDR2 from the germline V gene are SGHAT and FQDESV (reference sequence). The CDR3 region has the DNA TGTGCCAGCAGCCATGAGGGCGGCCTCTCTGGAAACACCATATATTTT. Protein: CASSHEGGLSGNTIYF. Full variable domain (remainder filled in from reference TRBV11-1 and TRBJ1-3): EAEVAQSPRYKITEKSQAVAFWCDPISGHATLYWYRQILGQGPELLVQFQDESVVDDSQLPKDRFSAERLKGVDSTLKIQPAELGDSAMYLCASSHEGGLSGNTIYFGEGSWLTVV.

This clonotype was seen repeatedly, ten times or more. This chain connects TRBV7-8 to TRBJ2-7; TRBD1 matches 7 bases. The junction had 12 bases not matched to a gene; V was cut back by 5 bases and J by 5 bases. This CDR3 region has 15 residues. Germline V gives CDR1 SGHVS, CDR2 FQNEAQ. The CDR3 is CASSRGGSYVDEQYF. CDR3 nucleotides: TGTGCCAGCAGCCGAGGGGGCAGTTATGTGGACGAGCAGTACTTC.

The chain joins TRBV4-1 to TRBJ1-1; TRBD1 agrees at 9 bases. Trimming took 4 bases from V and 3 from J; bases not matched to a gene: 3. This CDR3 has 14 residues. Germline V gene lookup returns CDR1 MGHRA and CDR2 YSYEKL. CDR3 sequence (DNA): TGCGCCAGCAGCCTCGGGACAGGGTACACTGAAGCTTTCTTT. It is translated as CASSLGTGYTEAFF.

This clonotype was detected many times. The J gene is TRBJ2-5, the V gene TRBV12-3 or TRBV12-4; TRBD2 is a possible D gene (6 bases). The CDR3 extends over 14 amino acids. Trimming removed 6 bases from V and 1 base from J, with 12 bases in between. The CDR3, as DNA: TGTGCCAGCAGCCCGCTTAGCGGCCAAGAGACCCAGTACTTC. Residues: CASSPLSGQETQYF.

This clonotype has at least ten counts. V and J are TRBV7-2 and TRBJ2-2; TRBD1 is a possible D gene (6 bases). Germline V gives CDR1 SGHTA, CDR2 FQGNSA. This CDR3 has 14 amino acids. The germline V and J ends were trimmed by 4 bases and 1 base, with 7 bases remaining between them. The CDR3 DNA follows: TGTGCCAGCAGCTCCAGGGGGAACACCGGGGAGCTGTTTTTT. Its protein is CASSSRGNTGELFF. The full variable domain, completed using reference TRBV7-2 and TRBJ2-2, is GAGVSQSPSNKVTEKGKDVELRCDPISGHTALYWYRQSLGQGLEFLIYFQGNSAPDKSGLPSDRFSAERTGGSVSTLTIQRTQQEDSAVYLCASSSRGNTGELFFGEGSRLTVL.

This clonotype has at least ten counts. The V call is TRBV7-2, the J call TRBJ2-5; 9 positions match TRBD2. This CDR3 is 16 amino acids long. Trimming took 3 bases from V and 0 from J; bases not matched to a gene: 5. From germline, CDR1 is SGHTA and CDR2 FQGNSA. The CDR3 DNA is TGTGCCAGCAGCTTGGGACTAGCTGAGTACCAAGAGACCCAGTACTTC. Amino acid sequence: CASSLGLAEYQETQYF. Complete variable domain (other parts from reference TRBV7-2 and TRBJ2-5): GAGVSQSPSNKVTEKGKDVELRCDPISGHTALYWYRQSLGQGLEFLIYFQGNSAPDKSGLPSDRFSAERTGGSVSTLTIQRTQQEDSAVYLCASSLGLAEYQETQYFGPGTRLLVL.

At least ten counts were recorded for this clonotype. The chain couples TRBV6-2 or TRBV6-3 to TRBJ2-7; D might be TRBD1 or TRBD2, each matching 5 bases. The V gene's germline CDR1 is MNHEY and CDR2 SVGEGT. Trimming shortened V by 5 bases and J by 5 bases, and 7 bases separated the two germline ends. CDR3 size: 11 residues. CDR3 in DNA: TGTGCCAGCAGTCCGGGACACGAGCAGTACTTC. It translates to CASSPGHEQYF.

This clonotype was observed a single time. For the CDR3, the DNA is TGTGCCAGCAGTTACTCAGACTTCTACGAGCAGTACTTC. Its protein is CASSYSDFYEQYF. The chain carries TRBV6-2 or TRBV6-3 and TRBJ2-7; D is undetermined. The CDR3 is made up of 13 amino acids. The germline V and J ends were trimmed by 0 bases and 3 bases, with 6 bases remaining between them. Germline lookup yields CDR1 MNHEY and CDR2 SVGEGT.

The chain joins TRBV11-2 to TRBJ2-5; 13 bases line up with TRBD2. Looked up from germline, CDR1 is SGHAT and CDR2 is FQNNGV. V lost 5 bases and J lost 5; bases outside the gene matches: 14. The CDR3 length is 18 residues. CDR3 nucleotides: TGTGCCAGCAGCACGCGGACTAGCGGGAGTGGTAGGTCGGAGACCCAGTACTTC. Translating gives CASSTRTSGSGRSETQYF.

This clonotype was seen many times. This chain links TRBV27 with TRBJ1-5, with D hard to call. This CDR3 comprises 11 residues. Germline CDR1 reads MNHEY; CDR2 reads SMNVEV (reference sequence). The V end was cut by 3 bases, the J end by 7 bases, with 4 bases between. CDR3 nucleotide sequence: TGTGCCAGCAGTTTTCAGCAGCCCCAGCATTTT. It codes for CASSFQQPQHF.

This clonotype was found many times. The rearrangement joins TRBV3-1 to TRBJ2-5, with TRBD1 matching 9 bases. CDR1 is LGHDT and CDR2 is YNNKEL in the germline V gene (reference sequence). Unmatched junction bases numbered 8, after V lost 0 bases and J lost 6 bases. The CDR3 has 16 amino acids. The DNA of the CDR3 is TGTGCCAGCAGCCAAGATAGTGGGACAGGGTCGAAGACCCAGTACTTC. Encoded protein: CASSQDSGTGSKTQYF.

This clonotype showed up many times. The chain links TRBV28 to TRBJ1-5; perhaps TRBD1 as D (5 bases). Per germline, CDR1 MDHEN and CDR2 SYDVKM. The V gene lost 3 bases and the J gene lost 1 base, with 16 bases spanning the gap. CDR3 length: 17 amino acids. The CDR3 DNA follows: TGTGCCAGCAGTTTGATAGGGGCTCGGAGGAGCAATCAGCCCCAGCATTTT. This codes for CASSLIGARRSNQPQHF. The variable domain in full, with the rest retrieved from reference TRBV28 and TRBJ1-5, is DVKVTQSSRYLVKRTGEKVFLECVQDMDHENMFWYRQDPGLGLRLIYFSYDVKMKEKGDIPEGYSVSREKKERFSLILESASTNQTSMYLCASSLIGARRSNQPQHFGDGTRLSIL.

This clonotype appeared many times. V and J are TRBV6-5 and TRBJ2-5, with TRBD2 matching over 7 bases. Germline-derived CDR1 and CDR2 are MNHEY and SVGAGI. The junction had 6 bases not matched to a gene; V was cut back by 2 bases and J by 3 bases. The CDR3 contains 15 residues. The CDR3 coding sequence is TGTGCCAGCAGTTACGAACTTGGGGGGGAAGAGACCCAGTACTTC. Protein: CASSYELGGEETQYF.

V is TRBV12-3 or TRBV12-4 and J is TRBJ2-7; a weak D match, TRBD1 (6 bases). V lost 6 bases to trimming and J lost 3 bases, with 15 bases between them. This CDR3 contains 14 residues. The CDR3 coding sequence is TGTGCCAGCAGGGACAGTCTCCGAGGCTACGAGCAGTACTTC. Encoded protein: CASRDSLRGYEQYF.

The table lists this clonotype with many counts. The chain uses TRBV6-1 and TRBJ1-1; D gene uncertain. The CDR3 contains 15 residues. Germline V gene sequence: CDR1 MNHNS, CDR2 SASEGT. The ends were cut back, 6 bases at V and 1 base at J, with 15 bases in the middle. The CDR3 is CASRIEGRENTEAFF. CDR3 DNA: TGTGCCAGCAGGATAGAGGGCCGGGAGAACACTGAAGCTTTCTTT.

This clonotype was seen only a few times. This chain links TRBV24-1 with TRBJ2-1; tentatively, D is TRBD1 or TRBD2 (6 bases each). Germline V gene sequence: CDR1 KGHDR, CDR2 SFDVKD. The CDR3 is 21 residues long. V dropped 1 base and J dropped 4 bases, with 28 bases sitting between them. CDR3 region: CATSDFPKGGLTSTHYNEQFF. The CDR3 DNA sequence: TGTGCCACCAGTGATTTCCCTAAGGGGGGCCTCACCTCAACCCATTACAATGAGCAGTTCTTC.

This clonotype was recorded many times. V gene TRBV2 combines with J gene TRBJ2-2; a possible D gene is TRBD1 (5 bases). CDR1 is SNHLY and CDR2 is FYNNEI in the germline V gene. V lost 7 bases and J lost 4, with 16 bases in between. The CDR3 contains 15 residues. CDR3 sequence: CASTPGGATTGELFF. In nucleotides, the CDR3 is TGTGCCAGCACCCCAGGTGGGGCGACCACCGGGGAGCTGTTTTTT.

Only one count was recorded for this clonotype. The CDR3 region is CANRSGGGWVTQYF. In nucleotides, the CDR3 is TGTGCCAACAGGTCTGGGGGAGGCTGGGTGACCCAGTACTTC. The V gene is TRBV6-1, the J gene TRBJ2-5, with D possibly being TRBD2 (6 bases). Trimming took off 10 bases at V and 7 bases at J, with 22 bases between the two ends. Per the germline V gene, CDR1 is MNHNS and CDR2 is SASEGT. The CDR3 covers 14 residues.

This clonotype was picked up many times. J is TRBJ2-7 and V is TRBV30, with 10 nucleotides matching TRBD1. The CDR3 is made up of 12 amino acids. CDR1 is GTSNPN, CDR2 SVGIG, per germline (reference sequence). V was pared by 5 bases and J by 9 bases, with 7 bases of the junction left unmatched. The CDR3 DNA is TGTGCCTGGTCCCGACAGGGGGCGCGGCAGTACTTC. Its translation: CAWSRQGARQYF.

About this clonotype: This may come from a read error, since a much larger clone is one base off. The DNA for the CDR3 is TGTGCCAGCAGAGAACAGGGATATAATTCACCCCCCCACTTT. This codes for CASREQGYNSPPHF. The chain joins TRBV12-3 or TRBV12-4 to TRBJ1-6, with D possibly TRBD1 on 6 matching bases. The CDR3 loop spans 14 amino acids.

This chain uses TRBV11-2 with TRBJ2-7; 9 bases match TRBD1. Germline V lookup: CDR1 SGHAT, CDR2 FQNNGV. The CDR3 contains 14 residues. V shed 3 bases and J 6 bases; nucleotides not matched to a gene: 6. CDR3 bases: TGTGCCAGCAGCTTCCCGGACAGGGGTGGCGAGCAGTACTTC. This translates into CASSFPDRGGEQYF.